These 30 T cell receptor beta chains share one sample of origin, sequenced in a study of CD8+CD57+ T cells in acquired aplastic anemia. The patients chosen for sequencing had shown expansion of CD8+CD57+ cells (detected by flow cytometry). CDR3 and TCR beta VDJ profiling relied on a genomic DNA template. TCRdb analysed the reads with MiXCR anew, one entry per CDR3 protein. The sample has approximately 180,000 distinct CDR3 sequences, approximately 52% seen once. Material for sequencing was sorted CD4+, CD8+, or CD8+CD57+ T cells (not recorded which) from PBMCs. The receptors come from a human donor with aplastic anemia.

V is TRBV27 and J is TRBJ2-3, with TRBD2 identical over 8 bases. Per germline, CDR1 MNHEY and CDR2 SMNVEV (reference sequence). V dropped 4 bases and J dropped 4; count of bases not matched to a gene: 10. The CDR3 has 16 amino acids. DNA of the CDR3: TGTGCCAGCAGTTACCTAGCGGGTCCGTCCGCAGATACGCAGTATTTT. Amino acid sequence: CASSYLAGPSADTQYF.

V and J are TRBV6-6 and TRBJ1-1; 10 nucleotides agree with TRBD1. Germline V CDR1 and CDR2: MNHNY, SVGAGI (reference sequence). Trimming at V came to 9 bases and at J to 1 base, leaving 5 bases not matched to a gene. This CDR3 spans 14 amino acids. The CDR3, as DNA: TGTGCCAGTACCTGGACAGGGGGGAACACTGAAGCTTTCTTT. Encoded protein: CASTWTGGNTEAFF.

The V call is TRBV7-8, the J call TRBJ2-1; D is unclear. The CDR3 is 16 amino acids. The V and J ends lost 2 bases and 4 bases respectively, with 15 bases between them. In germline, CDR1 is SGHVS, CDR2 FQNEAQ. The CDR3 loop is CASSLPTLNIYNEQFF. The CDR3 DNA is TGTGCCAGCAGCTTACCCACCCTTAACATTTACAATGAGCAGTTCTTC.

V usage is TRBV2 and J usage is TRBJ2-1; 9 bases align to TRBD1. This CDR3 spans 14 amino acids. The V and J ends lost 3 bases and 6 bases, in that order; junction bases with no gene match: 3. CDR1 SNHLY and CDR2 FYNNEI come from the germline V gene. For the CDR3, the DNA is TGTGCCAGCAGTGAGGACAGGGGAGGCAATGAGCAGTTCTTC. Protein sequence: CASSEDRGGNEQFF.

Comments on this clonotype: Sequence at one end of the junction differs from germline and may be a read error. This chain connects TRBV19 to TRBJ2-6; 7 bases are a match to TRBD1. Germline V CDR1 and CDR2: LNHDA, SQIVND (reference sequence). The CDR3 spans 17 residues. The CDR3 region is CASSIGQAFSGANVLTF. As DNA, the CDR3 is TGCGCCAGTAGTATCGGACAGGCCTTCTCTGGGGCCAACGTCCTGACTTTC.

This clonotype appeared many times. This sequence joins TRBV20-1 and TRBJ1-2; no firm D call. The germline V gene has CDR1 DFQATT and CDR2 SNEGSKA (reference sequence). V was trimmed by 4 bases and J by 1 base, leaving 16 bases between them. This CDR3 contains 15 residues. CDR3 DNA: TGCAGTGCTAACCCTGGACGGATGATTAACTATGGCTACACCTTC. It specifies CSANPGRMINYGYTF.

This clonotype was detected a few times. This chain joins TRBV6-5 and TRBJ1-4, with D perhaps matching TRBD1 (6 bases). V lost 0 bases to trimming and J lost 7 bases, with 9 bases between them. There are 14 residues in the CDR3. Germline CDR1 reads MNHEY; CDR2 reads SVGAGI. This CDR3 is CASSYSRGGEKLFF. In DNA, the CDR3 is TGTGCCAGCAGTTACTCCAGAGGGGGTGAAAAACTGTTTTTT.

The gene calls are TRBV19 and TRBJ1-1, with unresolved D. The germline CDR1 and CDR2 sequences are LNHDA and SQIVND (reference sequence). V lost 10 bases and J 0 bases, leaving 6 bases between the germline ends. CDR3 length: 11 residues. CDR3 coding DNA: TGTGCCACCCATATGAACACTGAAGCTTTCTTT. Translated: CATHMNTEAFF.

This chain connects TRBV20-1 to TRBJ1-6; unclear D gene. The CDR3 spans 14 residues. The V and J ends lost 5 bases and 14 bases respectively, with 22 bases between them. In germline, CDR1 is DFQATT, CDR2 SNEGSKA (reference sequence). Here the CDR3 reads CSAVTGTAIRALHF. CDR3 nucleotide sequence: TGCAGTGCTGTGACCGGCACAGCAATTCGGGCCCTCCACTTT.

The chain combines TRBV2 with TRBJ2-7; no firm D call. Germline CDR1 reads SNHLY; CDR2 reads FYNNEI. The CDR3 runs to 13 residues. Trimming stripped 6 bases from V and 3 bases from J, with 12 bases between. CDR3 protein: CASSFTQFYEQYF. CDR3 in DNA: TGTGCCAGCAGCTTCACCCAATTCTACGAGCAGTACTTC.

This clonotype was observed once. V and J are TRBV19 and TRBJ2-1; TRBD2 might be the D (6 bases). The ends were cut back, 3 bases at V and 7 bases at J, with 19 bases in the middle. Germline values: CDR1 LNHDA, CDR2 SQIVND (reference sequence). The CDR3 has 16 amino acids. CDR3 sequence: CASSISGTPPQNEQFF. CDR3 coding DNA: TGTGCCAGTAGTATTTCCGGGACTCCCCCTCAAAATGAGCAGTTCTTC.

The chain links TRBV29-1 to TRBJ2-3; 9 nucleotides match TRBD1. Germline CDR1 is SQVTM and CDR2 is ANQGSEA. The CDR3 covers 15 residues. After removal of 0 bases from V and 4 bases from J, the junction contained 5 bases not matched to a gene. The chain's CDR3 is CSVEDLNRGPDTQYF. The CDR3 coding sequence is TGCAGCGTTGAAGATCTTAACAGGGGGCCAGATACGCAGTATTTT.

This clonotype was observed a single time. V usage is TRBV19 and J usage is TRBJ2-2; D ambiguous. Germline loops: CDR1 LNHDA, CDR2 SQIVND (reference sequence). The CDR3 totals 15 residues. With 7 bases removed from V and 6 bases from J, the gap between germline ends came to 18 bases. CDR3: CASTVVLSGAGELFF. CDR3 coding DNA: TGTGCCAGTACAGTGGTTCTCTCTGGGGCCGGGGAGCTGTTTTTT.

The gene calls are TRBV15 and TRBJ2-3; no firm D call. The CDR3 consists of 14 residues. Germline CDR1 reads LNHNV; CDR2 reads YYDKDF (reference sequence). V lost 3 bases to trimming and J lost 1 base, with 8 bases between them. The CDR3, as DNA: TGTGCCACCAGCAGTCGAAAAGGCACAGATACGCAGTATTTT. It encodes CATSSRKGTDTQYF.

The chain employs TRBV10-3 and TRBJ1-2, with D maybe TRBD1 (5 bases). The germline V gene has CDR1 ENHRY and CDR2 SYGVKD. The CDR3 covers 13 residues. V dropped 10 bases and J dropped 8 bases, with 20 bases sitting between them. CDR3 residues: CATGGIVNLGYTF. DNA of the CDR3: TGTGCCACCGGGGGTATAGTGAACCTGGGCTACACCTTC.

This clonotype was picked up many times. The chain has TRBV7-6 and TRBJ2-3, with 7 bases fitting TRBD2. V was clipped by 7 bases and J by 3 bases; unmatched bases: 10. The CDR3 is made up of 15 amino acids. In germline, CDR1 is SGHVS, CDR2 FNYEAQ. The CDR3 DNA is TGTGCCAGCACCCTGGGAGGGTTTCTGACAGATACGCAGTATTTT. Its translation: CASTLGGFLTDTQYF.

The V gene is TRBV11-1, the J gene TRBJ1-5; a possible D gene is TRBD1 (5 bases). The CDR3 runs 16 residues. The V end was cut by 3 bases, the J end by 7 bases, with 19 bases between. Per the germline V gene, CDR1 is SGHAT and CDR2 is FQDESV (reference sequence). Here the CDR3 reads CASSFQGKGRGQPQHF. CDR3 coding DNA: TGTGCCAGCAGCTTTCAGGGTAAGGGCAGAGGACAGCCCCAGCATTTT.

The chain employs TRBV24-1 and TRBJ2-7; no definite D call. Germline assignment: CDR1 KGHDR and CDR2 SFDVKD. This CDR3 contains 11 residues. Trimming shortened V by 0 bases and J by 7 bases, and 3 bases separated the two germline ends. In nucleotides, the CDR3 is TGTGCCACCAGTGATTTGGATGAGCAGTACTTC. Its translation: CATSDLDEQYF.

This clonotype was detected only once. The chain is built from TRBV2 and TRBJ2-7; 10 nucleotides align to TRBD1. Germline values: CDR1 SNHLY, CDR2 FYNNEI. V was clipped by 3 bases and J by 3 bases; unmatched bases: 2. CDR3 length: 14 amino acids. In DNA form, the CDR3 reads TGTGCCAGCAGTGAGGGGACAGGGGACTACGAGCAGTACTTC. This translates into CASSEGTGDYEQYF.

This clonotype was seen many times. This rearrangement joins TRBV29-1 to TRBJ2-7, with D perhaps matching TRBD2 (5 bases). Germline values: CDR1 SQVTM, CDR2 ANQGSEA. V lost 6 bases and J lost 2, with 17 bases in between. This CDR3 region has 14 residues. Written as DNA, the CDR3 is TGCAGCGTAGGTGGGCGAGGGCCGACCTACGAGCAGTACTTC. Translation gives CSVGGRGPTYEQYF.

Concerning this clonotype: A junction end diverges from the germline sequence, so it may reflect a read error. The chain recombines TRBV6-1 with TRBJ2-7; D ambiguous. This CDR3 is 15 amino acids long. From germline, CDR1 is MNHNS and CDR2 SASEGT. The CDR3 is CASSGPQWVGYEQSF. CDR3 DNA sequence: TGTGCCAGCAGTGGGCCCCAGTGGGTTGGCTACGAGCAGTCCTTC.

This chain uses TRBV20-1 with TRBJ1-1; D is possibly TRBD1 (5 bases). The germline CDR1 and CDR2 sequences are DFQATT and SNEGSKA (reference sequence). Trimming took 3 bases from V and 4 from J, leaving 12 bases between them. This CDR3 region has 13 residues. The CDR3 protein is CSARSQGGTEAFF. The CDR3 DNA reads as TGCAGTGCTAGGTCCCAGGGAGGCACTGAAGCTTTCTTT.

This clonotype showed up many times. The chain is built from TRBV15 and TRBJ2-7; 9 positions match TRBD2. V lost 8 bases to trimming and J lost 0 bases; unmatched junction nucleotides: 5. Germline CDR1 LNHNV, CDR2 YYDKDF (reference sequence). The CDR3 has 14 amino acids. DNA of the CDR3: TGTGCCACCCGAGCAGCGGGGGGCTCCTACGAGCAGTACTTC. As protein: CATRAAGGSYEQYF.

This clonotype was recorded at least ten times. This chain joins TRBV28 and TRBJ1-3, with D uncertain. The V end lost 7 bases, the J end lost 4 bases, and 8 bases lay between the germline ends. CDR1 and CDR2 (germline): MDHEN, SYDVKM. The CDR3 contains 12 residues. The CDR3: CASTSSGNTIYF. CDR3 bases: TGTGCCAGCACTAGCTCCGGAAACACCATATATTTT.

This clonotype was seen ten or more times. V and J are TRBV29-1 and TRBJ2-1, with D perhaps assigned TRBD1 or TRBD2 (5 bases each). The V and J ends lost 8 bases and 7 bases respectively, with 18 bases between them. The CDR3 runs to 13 residues. Germline V gene data show CDR1 as SQVTM and CDR2 as ANQGSEA. CDR3 amino acids: CSLMTGPGNEQFF. DNA for the CDR3: TGCAGCCTCATGACGGGGCCAGGGAATGAGCAGTTCTTC.

This clonotype was picked up many times. V and J are TRBV5-1 and TRBJ1-4, with D uncertain. The CDR3 runs to 14 residues. The V gene lost 4 bases and the J gene lost 4 bases, with 11 bases spanning the gap. From germline, CDR1 is SGHRS and CDR2 YFSETQ. The CDR3 nucleotides read TGCGCCAGCAGCATGGACGGTCTTAATGAAAAACTGTTTTTT. Residues: CASSMDGLNEKLFF.

CDR3 bases: TGCAGCGTTGTAGGCGGGGGGGCCGGAGATACGCAGTATTTT. It specifies CSVVGGGAGDTQYF. This chain connects TRBV29-1 to TRBJ2-3, with TRBD2 matching over 9 bases. This CDR3 comprises 14 residues. J gave up 5 bases and V 4 bases, and 7 bases lay outside the gene matches. Germline CDR1 SQVTM, CDR2 ANQGSEA.

For this clonotype: This may stem from a read error, because a much larger clone lies one nucleotide away. The chain is built from TRBV3-1 and TRBJ2-6, with 9 bases that match TRBD2. The length of the CDR3 is 15 residues. Germline V gives CDR1 LGHDT, CDR2 YNNKEL (reference sequence). V lost 11 bases, J lost 3 bases, and 8 bases stayed unmatched. The chain's CDR3 is CAAGGALFGANVLTF. Here the CDR3 DNA reads TGTGCCGCGGGGGGGGCGCTCTTTGGGGCCAACGTCCTGACTTTC.

At least ten counts were recorded for this clonotype. The chain employs TRBV5-1 and TRBJ1-5; 8 bases are shared with TRBD1. The V gene's germline CDR1 is SGHRS and CDR2 YFSETQ. CDR3 length: 17 residues. J lost 0 bases, V lost 0 bases, and 5 bases had no gene match. The CDR3 sequence: CASSLGRTGYSNQPQHF. DNA for the CDR3: TGCGCCAGCAGCTTGGGGAGGACAGGGTATAGCAATCAGCCCCAGCATTTT.

V gene TRBV20-1 combines with J gene TRBJ1-3; weak D call: TRBD1 (6 bases). V lost 2 bases, J lost 0 bases, and 17 bases lay in between. CDR3 length equals 17 residues. Germline V gene lookup returns CDR1 DFQATT and CDR2 SNEGSKA (reference sequence). The CDR3 nucleotides read TGCAGTGCTAGAAGTTGGGAAGTACAGGGCTCTGGAAACACCATATATTTT. As protein: CSARSWEVQGSGNTIYF.